The T cell receptor beta chain described here comes from a study of blood T cell repertoires in COVID-19. About the research overall: Samples taken during acute and convalescent COVID-19 were collected in the United States, Italy and Spain. T cells, B-cell-depleted T cells, or PBMCs provided the cDNA or gDNA that served as material.

In the original workflow: By means of reference gene primer amplification, nucleated cell counts were estimated. Libraries were prepared by immunoSEQ multiplex PCR; TCRdb keeps only in-frame clonotypes and omits some of them. Clone size and V and J calls were adopted from that table, with D and trimming inferred from the DNA. The top ten hold under 2.5% of the sample, which has 200,000 or so clones, approximately 80% seen once. V lost 6 bases, J lost 10 bases, and 2 bases stayed unmatched. The CDR3 totals 13 residues. Sequenced sample: peripheral blood. This rearrangement joins TRBV12-3 or TRBV12-4 to TRBJ1-6; 11 nucleotides align to TRBD1. This TCR was recovered from a man aged 35-49 years who had recovered from COVID-19. Written as DNA, the CDR3 is TGTGCCAGCAGCTGGACAGGGGGCTCACCCCTCCACTTT. Translation: CASSWTGGSPLHF.